The TCR beta chain described here comes from a study of CD8+ T cells in alopecia areata (dated by TCRdb to 2016 to 2018). As for the study more broadly: To study T cell clonal expansion in alopecia areata, the researchers applied high-throughput TCRbeta sequencing to both the C3H/HeJ mouse model and human patients. On the human side, TCRbeta sequencing was run on scalp tissue and on sorted CD4+ and CD8+ peripheral blood T cells from healthy controls and from alopecia areata patients with either patchy or totalis/universalis disease. Scalp clonality was compared among normal scalp (n=4), patchy alopecia areata scalp (n=8), and alopecia totalis/universalis scalp (n=8). RNA was extracted with the PAXgene miRNA kit for fixed scalp, the miRNeasy kit for PBMCs, and the RNeasy kit for mouse skin. TCRbeta CDR3 regions were amplified by immunoSEQ multiplex PCR using 35 Vbeta forward and 13 Jbeta reverse primers.

Here is what the overall study found, with its caveats: Resident alphabeta T cells in normal human skin are also sequenced, complicating scalp TCR repertoire analysis, unlike mouse skin dominated by gammadelta T cells. Shared TCR sequences between patients were less evident than in mice, which may be partly attributable to HLA diversity in the patient population. Lesional scalp, especially in alopecia totalis/universalis, showed higher clonality and more expanded CD8+ clones than normal scalp, suggesting antigenic drive.

Details on this clone: This receptor's antigen is unknown. Base qualities were left out, and no much larger clone turns up one base away. Other DNA sequences of this sample code for an identical CDR3.

Lesional scalp punch biopsies and peripheral blood were collected from alopecia areata patients. PBMCs were isolated by density centrifugation and stained for CD3, CD4 and CD8, after which CD4+ and CD8+ T cells were sorted on a FACSAria. As part of a multicenter biomarker study, untreated alopecia areata patients were recruited. Blood CD8+ T cells from about five biomarker-study patients were further sorted into NKG2D-low and NKG2D-high fractions. The receptor library was made with the immunoSEQ multiplex PCR assay. RNA was extracted from all samples and reverse transcribed into cDNA, which served as template for TCR sequencing. SuperScript III was used to make first-strand cDNA, primed with a 2:1 mix of oligo-dT and random hexamers. Amplification bias was assessed with a synthetic immune receptor repertoire, and residual bias was removed computationally. Under the source paper's analysis protocol: Raw reads were preprocessed for error removal, and CDR3 was defined according to IMGT conventions as running from the conserved cysteine to phenylalanine. Clonality was computed by normalizing Shannon entropy by log2 of the number of productive unique TCRs and subtracting the result from 1. Whether each scalp clone was CD4 or CD8 was inferred by checking scalp TCRbeta sequences against the CD4 and CD8 repertoires from sorted blood. Sourced from immuneACCESS, this table was stored by TCRdb with only in-frame sequences that have V and J called. A share of the clones is absent; for the studies checked, an unresolved V gene accounts for under half, and the remainder has no known explanation. From that table come the V and J calls and clone size; the DNA was used to work out D and trimming. The sample yields 130,000 or so clones; roughly 50% were counted once. The ten top clones hold about 10% of the sample.

CDR1 and CDR2 are read off the germline V gene as SQVTM and ANQGSEA. The CDR3 measures 14 amino acids from cysteine to phenylalanine. Here the CDR3 DNA is all that survives: 42 bases in frame from base 1. Clipping removes 4 bases from V and 1 base from J, with 3 as the unmatched junction base count. The material sequenced was NKG2D-low CD8+ T cells sorted from blood. Explained via the paper, the cell subset or site label denotes: sorted CD8+ NKG2D-low blood T cells. The receptor was isolated from a human donor with alopecia areata. The chain joins TRBV29-1 to TRBJ2-7, with 11 bases in between that match TRBD1. Here is the DNA: TGCAGCGTTGCCGGGACAGGGGGATCCTACGAGCAGTACTTC. Its product reads: CSVAGTGGSYEQYF.